The present TCR beta chain was sequenced within a study of cytomegalovirus exposure and HLA in healthy donors. The method was immunoSEQ multiplex PCR; TCRdb's version includes in-frame clones alone and lacks a portion of them. Of about 250,000 clones listed, roughly 84% are singletons. V was trimmed by 2 bases and J by 0 bases, leaving 8 bases between them. The CDR3 is 14 residues long. Germline values: CDR1 ENHRY, CDR2 SYGVKD. This clone was seen just once. The clonotype comes from a man younger than 35 in good health and CMV-seropositive. The chain uses TRBV10-3 and TRBJ2-7; no clear D. Sequencing was done on a sample of PBMCs. CDR3 sequence: CAISEKINSYEQYF. The CDR3 region has the DNA TGTGCCATCAGTGAGAAGATAAACTCCTACGAGCAGTACTTC.